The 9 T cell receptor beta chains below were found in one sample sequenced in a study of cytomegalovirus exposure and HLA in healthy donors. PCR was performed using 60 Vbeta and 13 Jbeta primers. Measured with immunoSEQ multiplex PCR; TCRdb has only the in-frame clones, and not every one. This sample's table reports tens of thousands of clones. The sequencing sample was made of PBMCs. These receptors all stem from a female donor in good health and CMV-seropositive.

The CDR3 nucleotides are TGTGCCAGCACAGGGGGCGCCCACACTGAAGCTTTCTTT. Translated, it gives CASTGGAHTEAFF. J is TRBJ1-1 and V is TRBV7-2; the match to TRBD1 covers 8 bases. The trim removed 7 bases at V and 3 bases at J, leaving 4 bases unmatched. CDR1 is SGHTA, CDR2 FQGNSA, per germline. The CDR3 runs 13 residues.

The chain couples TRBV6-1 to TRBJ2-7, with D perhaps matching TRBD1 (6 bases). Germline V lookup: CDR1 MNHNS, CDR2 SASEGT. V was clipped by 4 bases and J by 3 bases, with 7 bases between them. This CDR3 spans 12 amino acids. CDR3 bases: TGTGCCAGCAGTGGGACAGTCTACGAGCAGTACTTC. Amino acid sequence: CASSGTVYEQYF.

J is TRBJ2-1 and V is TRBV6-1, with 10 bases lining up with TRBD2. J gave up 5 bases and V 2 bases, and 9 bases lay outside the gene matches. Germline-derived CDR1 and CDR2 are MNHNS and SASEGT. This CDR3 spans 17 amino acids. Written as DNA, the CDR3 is TGTGCCAGCAGTGAAAGGACTAGCGGAGTGGGGGACAATGAGCAGTTCTTC. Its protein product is CASSERTSGVGDNEQFF.

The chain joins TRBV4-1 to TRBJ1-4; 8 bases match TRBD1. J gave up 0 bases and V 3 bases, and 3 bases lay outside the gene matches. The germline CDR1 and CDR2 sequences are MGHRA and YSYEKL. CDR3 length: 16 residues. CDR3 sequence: CASSQTGVATNEKLFF. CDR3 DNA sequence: TGCGCCAGCAGCCAGACAGGGGTGGCAACTAATGAAAAACTGTTTTTT.

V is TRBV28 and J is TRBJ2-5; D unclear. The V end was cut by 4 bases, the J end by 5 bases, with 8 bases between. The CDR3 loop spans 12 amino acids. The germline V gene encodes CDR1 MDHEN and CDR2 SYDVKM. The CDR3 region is CASSSPLETQYF. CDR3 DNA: TGTGCCAGCAGTTCGCCACTTGAGACCCAGTACTTC. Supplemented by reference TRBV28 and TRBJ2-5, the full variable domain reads DVKVTQSSRYLVKRTGEKVFLECVQDMDHENMFWYRQDPGLGLRLIYFSYDVKMKEKGDIPEGYSVSREKKERFSLILESASTNQTSMYLCASSSPLETQYFGPGTRLLVL.

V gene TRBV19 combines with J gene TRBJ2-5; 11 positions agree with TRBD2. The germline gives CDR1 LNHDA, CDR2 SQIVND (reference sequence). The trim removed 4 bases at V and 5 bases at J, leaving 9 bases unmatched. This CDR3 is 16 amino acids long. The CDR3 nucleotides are TGTGCCAGTAGTACCCCCGGGACTAGCGGACTCGAGACCCAGTACTTC. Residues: CASSTPGTSGLETQYF. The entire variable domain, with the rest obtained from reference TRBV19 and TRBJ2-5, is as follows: DGGITQSPKYLFRKEGQNVTLSCEQNLNHDAMYWYRQDPGQGLRLIYYSQIVNDFQKGDIAEGYSVSREKKESFPLTVTSAQKNPTAFYLCASSTPGTSGLETQYFGPGTRLLVL.

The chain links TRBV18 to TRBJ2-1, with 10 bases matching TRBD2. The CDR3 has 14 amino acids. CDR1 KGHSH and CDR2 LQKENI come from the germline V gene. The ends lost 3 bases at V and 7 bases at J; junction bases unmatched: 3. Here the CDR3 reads CASSPSGGANEQFF. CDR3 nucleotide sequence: TGTGCCAGCTCACCCAGCGGGGGGGCTAATGAGCAGTTCTTC.

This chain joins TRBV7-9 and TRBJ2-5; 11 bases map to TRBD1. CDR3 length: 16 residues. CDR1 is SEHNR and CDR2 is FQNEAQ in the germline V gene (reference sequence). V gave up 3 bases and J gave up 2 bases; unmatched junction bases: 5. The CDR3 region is CASSLGDRGKQETQYF. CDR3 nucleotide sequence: TGTGCCAGCAGCTTGGGGGACAGGGGGAAGCAAGAGACCCAGTACTTC.

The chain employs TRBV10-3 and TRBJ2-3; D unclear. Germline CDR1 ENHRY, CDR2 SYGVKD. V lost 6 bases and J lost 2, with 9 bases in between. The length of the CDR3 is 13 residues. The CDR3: CAIRPQITDTQYF. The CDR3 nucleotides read TGTGCCATCAGACCCCAGATCACAGATACGCAGTATTTT.